This paragraph covers one T cell receptor beta chain sequence. This specimen belongs to a study of T cell changes during pregnancy in multiple sclerosis. Clones were sequenced by immunoSEQ multiplex PCR, and TCRdb holds only the in-frame ones, with some missing. The sample has 50,000 to 60,000 clones, approximately 90% seen once. Trimming pared 7 bases from V and 4 bases from J, leaving 16 bases between. Germline V gives CDR1 KGHSH, CDR2 LQKENI. This CDR3 has 14 amino acids. The sample was peripheral blood, taken after pregnancy. The receptor's source is a female donor in good health, enrolled as a control in a pregnancy study. V is TRBV18 and J is TRBJ1-1; D is undetermined. Written as DNA, the CDR3 is TGTGCCAGCTATCAGCCGCGGCGGGGCACTGAAGCTTTCTTT. This sequence encodes CASYQPRRGTEAFF. The variable domain in full, with the rest retrieved from reference TRBV18 and TRBJ1-1, is NAGVMQNPRHLVRRRGQEARLRCSPMKGHSHVYWYRQLPEEGLKFMVYLQKENIIDESGMPKERFSAEFPKEGPSILRIQQVVRGDSAAYFCASYQPRRGTEAFFGQGTRLTVV.